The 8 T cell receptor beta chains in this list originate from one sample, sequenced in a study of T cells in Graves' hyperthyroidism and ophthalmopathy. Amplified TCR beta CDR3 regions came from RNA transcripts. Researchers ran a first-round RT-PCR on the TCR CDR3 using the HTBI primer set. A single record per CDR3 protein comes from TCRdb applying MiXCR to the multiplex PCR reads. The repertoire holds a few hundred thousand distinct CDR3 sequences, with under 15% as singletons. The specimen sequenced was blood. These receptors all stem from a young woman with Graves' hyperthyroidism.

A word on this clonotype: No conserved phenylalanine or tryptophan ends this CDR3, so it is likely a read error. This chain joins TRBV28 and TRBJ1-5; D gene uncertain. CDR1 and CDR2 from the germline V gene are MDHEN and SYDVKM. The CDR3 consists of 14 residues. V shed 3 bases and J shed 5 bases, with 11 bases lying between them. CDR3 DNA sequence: TGTGCCAGCAGTTTTCGGGGTCCCGATCAGCCCCAGCATCTT. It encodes CASSFRGPDQPQHL.

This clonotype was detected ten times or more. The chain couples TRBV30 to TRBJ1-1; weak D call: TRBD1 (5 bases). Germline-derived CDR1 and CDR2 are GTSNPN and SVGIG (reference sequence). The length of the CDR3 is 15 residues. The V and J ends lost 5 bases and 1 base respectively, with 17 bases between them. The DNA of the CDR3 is TGTGCCTGGCCCCCGAGGGGCAGACAGAACACTGAAGCTTTCTTT. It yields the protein CAWPPRGRQNTEAFF. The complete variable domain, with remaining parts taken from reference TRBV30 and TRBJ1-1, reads SQTIHQWPATLVQPVGSPLSLECTVEGTSNPNLYWYRQAAGRGLQLLFYSVGIGQISSEVPQNLSASRPQDRQFILSSKKLLLSDSGFYLCAWPPRGRQNTEAFFGQGTRLTVV.

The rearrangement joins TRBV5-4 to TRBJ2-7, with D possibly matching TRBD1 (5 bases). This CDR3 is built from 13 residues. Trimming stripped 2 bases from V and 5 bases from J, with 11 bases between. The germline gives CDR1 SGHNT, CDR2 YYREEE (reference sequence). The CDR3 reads CASSFPGSNEQYF. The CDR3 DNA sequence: TGTGCCAGCAGCTTCCCAGGGTCCAACGAGCAGTACTTC.

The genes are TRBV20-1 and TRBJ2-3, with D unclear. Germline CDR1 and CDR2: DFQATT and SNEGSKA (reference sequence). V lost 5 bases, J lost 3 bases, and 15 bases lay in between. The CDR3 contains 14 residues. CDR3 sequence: CSAFSWGKTDTQYF. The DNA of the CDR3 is TGCAGTGCTTTCAGTTGGGGTAAAACAGATACGCAGTATTTT.

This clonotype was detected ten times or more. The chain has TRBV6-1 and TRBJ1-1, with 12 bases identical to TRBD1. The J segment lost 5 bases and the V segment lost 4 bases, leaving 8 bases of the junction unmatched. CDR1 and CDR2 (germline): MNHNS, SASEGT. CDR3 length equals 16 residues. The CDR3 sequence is CASSGRDRGPATEAFF. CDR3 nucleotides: TGTGCCAGCAGTGGCCGGGACAGGGGGCCGGCGACTGAAGCTTTCTTT.

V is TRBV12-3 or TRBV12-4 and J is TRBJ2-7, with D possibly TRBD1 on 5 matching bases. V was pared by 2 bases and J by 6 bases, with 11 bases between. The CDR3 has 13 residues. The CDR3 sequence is CASSLWGKVEQYF. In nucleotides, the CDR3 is TGTGCCAGCAGTTTATGGGGCAAGGTCGAGCAGTACTTC.

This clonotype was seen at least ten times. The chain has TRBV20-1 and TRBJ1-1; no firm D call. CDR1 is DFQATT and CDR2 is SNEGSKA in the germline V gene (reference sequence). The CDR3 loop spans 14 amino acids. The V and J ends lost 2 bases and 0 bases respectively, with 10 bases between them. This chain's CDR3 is CSARSGRLNTEAFF. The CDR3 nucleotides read TGCAGTGCTAGAAGTGGACGCCTGAACACTGAAGCTTTCTTT.

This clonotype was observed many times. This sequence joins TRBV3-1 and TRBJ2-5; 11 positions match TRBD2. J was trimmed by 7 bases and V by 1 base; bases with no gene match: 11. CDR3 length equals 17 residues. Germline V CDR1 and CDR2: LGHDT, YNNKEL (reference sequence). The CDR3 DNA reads TGTGCCAGCAGCCAAGGTCAGCAGGGACTAGCGGTCTTGACCCAGTACTTC. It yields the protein CASSQGQQGLAVLTQYF.